One T cell receptor (beta chain) is described in this entry. Its specificity is unknown. This sample was included in a study of cytomegalovirus exposure and HLA in healthy donors. Trimming cost V 2 bases and J 7 bases, with 12 bases left between them. The CDR3 contains 14 residues. From germline, CDR1 is MNHEY and CDR2 SVGAGI. The study, taken as a whole, reports: According to the study, some 160 TCR beta chains were cytomegalovirus-associated.

PCR used 60 Vbeta primers and 13 Jbeta primers. The data were produced by immunoSEQ multiplex PCR, yet TCRdb's version contains in-frame clones alone and is incomplete. The sample holds 200,000 to 250,000 clones, 70% to 80% seen once. Healthy bone marrow donors formed the donor group. The material sequenced was PBMCs. The chain couples TRBV6-5 to TRBJ1-5; possible D gene TRBD1, 5 bases. The receptor comes from a woman aged 30 to 39 in good health and CMV-seronegative. CDR3 DNA sequence: TGTGCCAGCAGTTACATGACAGAGGAGCAGCCCCAGCATTTT. This sequence encodes CASSYMTEEQPQHF.